A selection of T cell receptor beta chains follows, all from one sample in a study of early T cells in non-severe SARS-CoV-2 infection. Each CDR3 protein is one row after TCRdb ran MiXCR on the 5' RACE reads. Among over 30,000 distinct CDR3 sequences listed, roughly 4.5% were seen once. The sample consisted of whole blood. The receptor set was obtained from an adult who was a healthcare worker with PCR-confirmed SARS-CoV-2 infection or an uninfected control (not recorded which). Each CDR3 is given with its conserved first and last residue. The D gene is left open where the match is weak. Clone size is given for some rows only: seen once, a few or many times, or a class if the clone is expanded.

TRBJ1-2,many,TRBV11-2,-,TGTGCCAGCAGCCCCCCCGTAGATAAAGCTAACTATGGCTACACCTTC,CASSPPVDKANYGYTF
TRBJ2-5,many,TRBV7-9,-,TGTGCCAGCAGCTTAGCGGCCAGGGGAACGGAGACCCAGTACTTC,CASSLAARGTETQYF
TRBJ1-4,-,TRBV28,-,TGTGCCAGCAGTTCCAGGACGCACTTTAATGAAAAACTGTTTTTT,CASSSRTHFNEKLFF
TRBJ2-3,many,TRBV6-5,-,TGTGCCAGCAGTGCTCGGGGCCCAACAGATACGCAGTATTTT,CASSARGPTDTQYF
TRBJ2-5,few,TRBV3-1,-,TGTGCCAGCAGCCCTAGGGACGGAAAGACCCAGTACTTC,CASSPRDGKTQYF
TRBJ1-1,medium-sized,TRBV29-1,-,TGCAGCGTTGTCCCCTCCGGGACACCTTCGACTGAAGCTTTCTTT,CSVVPSGTPSTEAFF
TRBJ2-5,many,TRBV2,TRBD1,TGTGCCAGCAGTTTGGGACAGAAAGAGACCCAGTACTTC,CASSLGQKETQYF
TRBJ1-1,many,TRBV3-1,-,TGTGCCAGCAGCCAAAACAGAAACACTGAAGCTTTCTTT,CASSQNRNTEAFF
TRBJ1-6,many,TRBV15,-,TGTGCCACCAAACAGGGCAATTCACCCCTCCACTTT,CATKQGNSPLHF
TRBJ2-5,many,TRBV5-1,TRBD2,TGCGCCAGCAGCGGACTAGCGGGGTCGGAGACCCAGTACTTC,CASSGLAGSETQYF
TRBJ2-1,few,TRBV12-3/TRBV12-4,-,TGTGCCAGCAGTTTGACCTCCTACAATGAGCAGTTCTTC,CASSLTSYNEQFF
TRBJ2-5,many,TRBV10-3,-,TGTGCCATCAGTGATCCGCGGGGGCCCCAAGAGACCCAGTACTTC,CAISDPRGPQETQYF
TRBJ1-4,many,TRBV18,-,TGTGCCAGCTCACCGGATGGAACGGATGAAAAACTGTTTTTT,CASSPDGTDEKLFF
TRBJ2-7,-,TRBV20-1,TRBD2,TGCAGTGCTAGAATCCGGGGGGGCAATACTTACTACGAGCAGTACTTC,CSARIRGGNTYYEQYF
TRBJ2-7,many,TRBV20-1,TRBD1,TGCAGTGCTTCGGGCAGGGGGCTATACGAGCAGTACTTC,CSASGRGLYEQYF
TRBJ2-7,-,TRBV29-1,-,TGCAGCGCTTGGGGCAGGGGACCCTACGAGCAGTACTTC,CSAWGRGPYEQYF
TRBJ1-2,many,TRBV7-8,TRBD1,TGTGCCAGCAGACCCCGACAGGGGGCCTATGGCTACACCTTC,CASRPRQGAYGYTF
TRBJ2-2,many,TRBV6-5,-,TGTGCCAGCACTAGCAGAGGGGGGCCCGGGGAGCTGTTTTTT,CASTSRGGPGELFF
TRBJ2-3,-,TRBV12-3/TRBV12-4,-,TGTGCCAGCAGTTTGCGGGGCCCATCAGATACGCAGTATTTT,CASSLRGPSDTQYF
TRBJ1-4,-,TRBV5-4,TRBD1,TGTGCCAGCAGCGCGGACAGGGTCTCTCAAGAAAAACTGTTTTTT,CASSADRVSQEKLFF
TRBJ2-7,many,TRBV7-2,TRBD2,TGTGCCAGCAGCTCCGGAGCGGGGGGGAACTCCTACGAGCAGTACTTC,CASSSGAGGNSYEQYF
TRBJ1-1,many,TRBV7-9,-,TGTGCCAGCAGCCTAAACAGGGCTGAAGCTTTCTTT,CASSLNRAEAFF
TRBJ1-1,many,TRBV2,-,TGTGCCAGCCGGATTACCCTGAACACTGAAGCTTTCTTT,CASRITLNTEAFF
TRBJ2-4,-,TRBV12-3/TRBV12-4,TRBD1,TGTGCCAGCAGTTTAGCCCGACAGGGGGGGGACATTCAGTACTTC,CASSLARQGGDIQYF
TRBJ2-3,many,TRBV12-3/TRBV12-4,-,TGTGCCAGCAGTTGGGGGGGCACGCAGTATTTT,CASSWGGTQYF
TRBJ2-2,-,TRBV6-2/TRBV6-3,TRBD1,TGTGCCAGCAGTTACCGGGACAGGCCCGCGAACACCGGGGAGCTGTTTTTT,CASSYRDRPANTGELFF
TRBJ2-7,few,TRBV7-2,-,TGTGCCAGCAGCTTTAATAAGCTACACGAGCAGTACTTC,CASSFNKLHEQYF